The clone carrying this T cell receptor beta chain was picked up a small number of times. Its antigen is as yet unknown. This sample was included in a study of T cells in Graves' hyperthyroidism and ophthalmopathy. Whole-study findings and limits: In the blood, most expanded thyroid clonotypes above 0.001 appeared as well. Ophthalmopathy, as predicted by the model, came a median roughly 6.8 months after the prediction.

On the basis of clinical symptoms, serum thyroxine and TRAb, thyroid ultrasound and orbital computed tomography, diagnoses were made. The CDR3 is 16 residues long. Germline trimming cut 2 bases from V and 6 bases from J; bases unmatched to any gene: 6. Germline CDR1 MNHNS, CDR2 SASEGT. RNA transcripts gave rise to amplified TCR beta CDR3 regions. HTBI primers were used for first-round RT-PCR of the TCR CDR3. TCRdb analysed the multiplex PCR reads with MiXCR anew, one entry per CDR3 protein. The repertoire holds about 720,000 distinct CDR3 sequences, less than 20% seen once, with approximately 8.4% in the top ten.

The TCR sequence derives from a man in his late teens or twenties with Graves' hyperthyroidism. What was sequenced was blood. J is TRBJ2-2 and V is TRBV6-1, with 10 bases matching TRBD1. The CDR3 DNA reads as TGTGCCAGCAGTGAACCCGACAGGGGGCGCCCCGGGGAGCTGTTTTTT. Translating gives CASSEPDRGRPGELFF.